One T cell receptor beta chain is described in this entry. The source of the sample is a study of blood T cell repertoires in COVID-19. In the study overall: Samples of COVID-19 (acute and convalescent) were obtained from the United States, Italy and Spain.

Study processing details: By means of reference gene primer amplification, nucleated cell counts were estimated. The table came from immunoSEQ multiplex PCR; TCRdb's copy has only in-frame clones and leaves some out. The V and J calls and clone size were taken over from that table, and D and trimming were inferred from the DNA. This sample has approximately 150,000 clones, with roughly 90% found just once. CDR1 is LGHDT, CDR2 YNNKEL, per germline (reference sequence). V gave up 4 bases and J gave up 3 bases, with 20 bases separating them. This CDR3 is built from 17 residues. The receptor was derived from a human donor in a cohort sampled during active COVID-19. This chain links TRBV3-1 (or the pseudogene TRBV3-2) with TRBJ2-3, with D maybe TRBD2 (6 bases). The sample taken for sequencing was peripheral blood. DNA for the CDR3: TGTGCCAGCAGCCTCCCCTCTCAAGCGGGTTGGACAGATACGCAGTATTTT. Amino acids: CASSLPSQAGWTDTQYF.